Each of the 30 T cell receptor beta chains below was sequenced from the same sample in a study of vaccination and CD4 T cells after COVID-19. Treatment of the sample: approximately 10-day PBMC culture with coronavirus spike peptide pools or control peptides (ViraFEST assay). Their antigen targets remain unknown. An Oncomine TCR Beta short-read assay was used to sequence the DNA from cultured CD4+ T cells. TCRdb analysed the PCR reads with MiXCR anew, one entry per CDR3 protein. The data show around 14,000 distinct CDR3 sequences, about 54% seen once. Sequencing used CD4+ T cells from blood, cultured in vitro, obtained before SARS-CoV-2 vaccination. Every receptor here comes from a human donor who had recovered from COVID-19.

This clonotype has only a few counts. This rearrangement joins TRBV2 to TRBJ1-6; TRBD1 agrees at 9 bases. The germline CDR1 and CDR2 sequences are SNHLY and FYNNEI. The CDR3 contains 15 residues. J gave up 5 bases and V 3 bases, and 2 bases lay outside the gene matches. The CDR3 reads CASSEGTGHNSPLHF. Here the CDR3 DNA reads TGTGCCAGCAGTGAGGGGACAGGGCATAATTCACCCCTCCACTTT.

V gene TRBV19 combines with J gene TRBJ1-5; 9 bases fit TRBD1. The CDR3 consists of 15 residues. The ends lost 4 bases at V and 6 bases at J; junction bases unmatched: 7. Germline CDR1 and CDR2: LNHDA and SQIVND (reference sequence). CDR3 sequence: CASSTIGTGSQPQHF. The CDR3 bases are TGTGCCAGTAGTACCATAGGGACAGGGAGTCAGCCCCAGCATTTT.

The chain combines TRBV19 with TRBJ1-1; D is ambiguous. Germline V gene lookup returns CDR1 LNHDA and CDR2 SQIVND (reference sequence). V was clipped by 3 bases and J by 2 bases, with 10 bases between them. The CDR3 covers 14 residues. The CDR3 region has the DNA TGTGCCAGTAGTATTACAGACTTCAACACTGAAGCTTTCTTT. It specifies CASSITDFNTEAFF. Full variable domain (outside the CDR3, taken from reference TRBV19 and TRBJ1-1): DGGITQSPKYLFRKEGQNVTLSCEQNLNHDAMYWYRQDPGQGLRLIYYSQIVNDFQKGDIAEGYSVSREKKESFPLTVTSAQKNPTAFYLCASSITDFNTEAFFGQGTRLTVV.

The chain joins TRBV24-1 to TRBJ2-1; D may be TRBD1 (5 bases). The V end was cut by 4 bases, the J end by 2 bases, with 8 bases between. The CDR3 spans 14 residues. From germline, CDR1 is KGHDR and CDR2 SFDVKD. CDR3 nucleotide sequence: TGTGCCACCAGTGACGGACACCCCTACAATGAGCAGTTCTTC. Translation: CATSDGHPYNEQFF.

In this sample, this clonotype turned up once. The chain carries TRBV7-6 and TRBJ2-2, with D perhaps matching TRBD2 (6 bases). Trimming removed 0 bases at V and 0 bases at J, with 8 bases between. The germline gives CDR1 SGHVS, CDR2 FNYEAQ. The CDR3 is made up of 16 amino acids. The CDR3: CASSLAAGPNTGELFF. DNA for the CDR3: TGTGCCAGCAGCTTAGCGGCGGGGCCGAACACCGGGGAGCTGTTTTTT.

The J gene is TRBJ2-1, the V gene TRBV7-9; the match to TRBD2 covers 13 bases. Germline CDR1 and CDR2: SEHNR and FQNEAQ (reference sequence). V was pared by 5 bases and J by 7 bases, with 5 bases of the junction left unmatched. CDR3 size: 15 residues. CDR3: CASSPGTSGANEQFF. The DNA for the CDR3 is TGTGCCAGCAGCCCCGGGACTAGCGGGGCTAATGAGCAGTTCTTC.

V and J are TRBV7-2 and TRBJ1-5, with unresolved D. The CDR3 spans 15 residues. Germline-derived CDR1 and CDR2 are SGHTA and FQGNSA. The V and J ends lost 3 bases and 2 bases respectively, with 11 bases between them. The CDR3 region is CASSFGRRGNQPQHF. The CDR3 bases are TGTGCCAGCAGCTTTGGACGGCGTGGCAATCAGCCCCAGCATTTT.

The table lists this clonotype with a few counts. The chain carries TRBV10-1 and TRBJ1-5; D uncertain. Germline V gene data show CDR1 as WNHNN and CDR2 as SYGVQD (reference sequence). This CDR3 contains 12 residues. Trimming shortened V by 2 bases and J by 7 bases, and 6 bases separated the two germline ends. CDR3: CASSEPGQPQHF. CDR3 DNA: TGCGCCAGCAGTGAGCCAGGACAGCCCCAGCATTTT.

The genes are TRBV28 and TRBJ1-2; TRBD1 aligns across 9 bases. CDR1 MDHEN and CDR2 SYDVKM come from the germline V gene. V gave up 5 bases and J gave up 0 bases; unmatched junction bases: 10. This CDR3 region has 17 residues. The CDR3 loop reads CASSRQGTGLANYGYTF. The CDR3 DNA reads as TGTGCCAGCAGTCGCCAAGGGACAGGGCTAGCTAACTATGGCTACACCTTC.

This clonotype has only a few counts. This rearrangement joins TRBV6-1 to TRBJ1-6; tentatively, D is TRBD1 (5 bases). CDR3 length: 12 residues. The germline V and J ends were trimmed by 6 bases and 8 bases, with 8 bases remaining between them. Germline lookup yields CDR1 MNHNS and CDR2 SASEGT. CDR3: CASRGGDSPLHF. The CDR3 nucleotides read TGTGCCAGCAGGGGGGGGGATTCACCCCTCCACTTT.

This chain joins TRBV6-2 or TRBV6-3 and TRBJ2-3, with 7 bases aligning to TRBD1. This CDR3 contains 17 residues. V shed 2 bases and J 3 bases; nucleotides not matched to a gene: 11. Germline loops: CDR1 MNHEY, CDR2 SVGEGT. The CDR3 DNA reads TGTGCCAGCAGTTACCGCCCCAGGGGGTCTATTACAGATACGCAGTATTTT. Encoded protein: CASSYRPRGSITDTQYF.

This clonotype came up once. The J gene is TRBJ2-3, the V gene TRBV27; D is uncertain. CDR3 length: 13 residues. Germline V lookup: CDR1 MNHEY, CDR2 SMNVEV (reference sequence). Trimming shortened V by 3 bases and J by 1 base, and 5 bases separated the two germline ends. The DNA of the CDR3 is TGTGCCAGCAGTTTCACCGGCACAGATACGCAGTATTTT. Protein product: CASSFTGTDTQYF.

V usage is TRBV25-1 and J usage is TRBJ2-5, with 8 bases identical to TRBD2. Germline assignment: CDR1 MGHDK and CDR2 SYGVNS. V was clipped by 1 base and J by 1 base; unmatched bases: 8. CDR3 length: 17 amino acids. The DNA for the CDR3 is TGTGCCAGCAGTGAATCTGGGAGCGGGGGCCTCCAAGAGACCCAGTACTTC. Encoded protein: CASSESGSGGLQETQYF.

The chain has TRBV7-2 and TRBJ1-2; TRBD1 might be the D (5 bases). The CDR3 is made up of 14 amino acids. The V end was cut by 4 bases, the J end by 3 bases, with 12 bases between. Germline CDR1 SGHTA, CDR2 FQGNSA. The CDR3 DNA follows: TGTGCCAGCAGCTATAACCGGGGCCACTATGGCTACACCTTC. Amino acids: CASSYNRGHYGYTF.

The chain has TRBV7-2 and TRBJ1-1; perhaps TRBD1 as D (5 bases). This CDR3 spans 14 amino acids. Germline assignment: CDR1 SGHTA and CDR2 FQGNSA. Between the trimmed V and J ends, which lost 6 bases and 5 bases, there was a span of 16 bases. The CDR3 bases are TGTGCCAGCAGGTATACCGGGGCCGGTACTGAAGCTTTCTTT. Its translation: CASRYTGAGTEAFF. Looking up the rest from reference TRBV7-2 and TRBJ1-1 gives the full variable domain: GAGVSQSPSNKVTEKGKDVELRCDPISGHTALYWYRQSLGQGLEFLIYFQGNSAPDKSGLPSDRFSAERTGGSVSTLTIQRTQQEDSAVYLCASRYTGAGTEAFFGQGTRLTVV.

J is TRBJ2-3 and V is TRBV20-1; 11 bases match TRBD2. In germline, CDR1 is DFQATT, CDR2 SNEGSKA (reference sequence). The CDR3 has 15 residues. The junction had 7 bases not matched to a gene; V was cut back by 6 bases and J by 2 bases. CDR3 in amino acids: CSAGLAGVFTDTQYF. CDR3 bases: TGCAGTGCCGGACTAGCGGGCGTTTTCACAGATACGCAGTATTTT.

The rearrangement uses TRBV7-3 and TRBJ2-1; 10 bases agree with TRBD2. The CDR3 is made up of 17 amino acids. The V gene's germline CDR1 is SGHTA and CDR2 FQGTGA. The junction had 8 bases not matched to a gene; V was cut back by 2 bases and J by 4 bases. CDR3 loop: CASSLGPTSGAYNEQFF. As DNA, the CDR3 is TGTGCCAGCAGCTTAGGTCCAACTAGCGGGGCATACAATGAGCAGTTCTTC.

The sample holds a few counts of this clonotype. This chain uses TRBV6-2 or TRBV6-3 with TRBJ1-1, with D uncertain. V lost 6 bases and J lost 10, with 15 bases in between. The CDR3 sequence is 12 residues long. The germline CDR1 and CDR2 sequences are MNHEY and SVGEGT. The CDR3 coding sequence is TGTGCCAGCAGGTCCGGACGGGAGAGAGCTTTCTTT. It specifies CASRSGRERAFF.

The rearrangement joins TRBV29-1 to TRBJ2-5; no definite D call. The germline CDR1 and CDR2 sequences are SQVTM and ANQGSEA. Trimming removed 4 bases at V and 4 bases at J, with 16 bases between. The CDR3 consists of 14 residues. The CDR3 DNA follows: TGCAGCGTTGTAGGTGGGGTTGGTGGAGAGACCCAGTACTTC. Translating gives CSVVGGVGGETQYF.

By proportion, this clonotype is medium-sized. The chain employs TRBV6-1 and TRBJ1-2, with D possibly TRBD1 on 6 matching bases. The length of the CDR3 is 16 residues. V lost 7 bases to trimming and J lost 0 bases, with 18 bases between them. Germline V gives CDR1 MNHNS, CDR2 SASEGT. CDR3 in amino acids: CASTTSRQEANYGYTF. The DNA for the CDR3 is TGTGCCAGCACCACATCCAGACAGGAAGCTAACTATGGCTACACCTTC.

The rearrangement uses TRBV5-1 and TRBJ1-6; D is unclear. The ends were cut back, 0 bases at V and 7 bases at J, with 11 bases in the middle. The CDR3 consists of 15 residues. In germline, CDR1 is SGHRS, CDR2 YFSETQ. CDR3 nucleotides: TGCGCCAGCAGCTTGGGGAGCACTACCAATTCACCCCTCCACTTT. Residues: CASSLGSTTNSPLHF.

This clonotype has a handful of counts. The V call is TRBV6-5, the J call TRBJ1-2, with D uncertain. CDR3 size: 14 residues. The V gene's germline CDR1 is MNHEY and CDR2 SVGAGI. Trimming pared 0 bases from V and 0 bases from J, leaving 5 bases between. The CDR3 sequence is CASSYSTPNYGYTF. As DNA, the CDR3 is TGTGCCAGCAGTTACTCGACTCCTAACTATGGCTACACCTTC.

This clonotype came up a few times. This chain's CDR3 is CASSKEDRTNQPQHF. In DNA, the CDR3 is TGTGCCAGTAGTAAAGAGGACAGGACAAATCAGCCCCAGCATTTT. J is TRBJ1-5 and V is TRBV19; TRBD1 matches 7 bases. This CDR3 has 15 amino acids. V lost 4 bases to trimming and J lost 4 bases; unmatched junction nucleotides: 7. Germline lookup yields CDR1 LNHDA and CDR2 SQIVND (reference sequence).

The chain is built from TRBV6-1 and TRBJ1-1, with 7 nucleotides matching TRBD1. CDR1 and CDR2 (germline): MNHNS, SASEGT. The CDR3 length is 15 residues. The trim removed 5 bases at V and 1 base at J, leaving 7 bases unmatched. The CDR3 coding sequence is TGTGCCAGCAGTCAACAGGGGACCGGGAACACTGAAGCTTTCTTT. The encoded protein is CASSQQGTGNTEAFF.

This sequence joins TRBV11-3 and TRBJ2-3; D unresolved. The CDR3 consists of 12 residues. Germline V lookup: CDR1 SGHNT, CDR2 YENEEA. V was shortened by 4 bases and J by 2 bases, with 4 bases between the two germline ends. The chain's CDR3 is CASSSDTDTQYF. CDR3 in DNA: TGTGCCAGCAGCTCAGACACAGATACGCAGTATTTT.

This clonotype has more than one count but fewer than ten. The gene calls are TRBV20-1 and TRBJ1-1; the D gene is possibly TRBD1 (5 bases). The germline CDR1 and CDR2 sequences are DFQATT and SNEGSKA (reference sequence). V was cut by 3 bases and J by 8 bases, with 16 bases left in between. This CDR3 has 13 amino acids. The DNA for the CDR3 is TGCAGTGCTAGTCCCCTCGCCCGGGGGGAAGCTTTCTTT. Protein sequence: CSASPLARGEAFF.

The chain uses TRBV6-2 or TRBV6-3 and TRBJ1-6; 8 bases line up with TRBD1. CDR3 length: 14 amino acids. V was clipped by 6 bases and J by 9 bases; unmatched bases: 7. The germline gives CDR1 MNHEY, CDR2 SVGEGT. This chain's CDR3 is CASRSTGESSPLHF. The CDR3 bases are TGTGCCAGCAGATCGACAGGGGAGTCTTCACCCCTCCACTTT.

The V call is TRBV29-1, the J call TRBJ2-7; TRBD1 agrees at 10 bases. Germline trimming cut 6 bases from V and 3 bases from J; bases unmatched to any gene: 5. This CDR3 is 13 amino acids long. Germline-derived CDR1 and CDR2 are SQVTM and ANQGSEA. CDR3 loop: CSVRTGGHYEQYF. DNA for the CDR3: TGCAGCGTACGGACAGGGGGTCACTACGAGCAGTACTTC.

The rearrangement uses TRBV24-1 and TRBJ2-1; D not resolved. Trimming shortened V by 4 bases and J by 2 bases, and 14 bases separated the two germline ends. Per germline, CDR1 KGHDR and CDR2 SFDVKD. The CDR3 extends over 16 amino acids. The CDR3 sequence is CATSDPGSSPYNEQFF. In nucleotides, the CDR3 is TGTGCCACCAGTGACCCGGGCAGTTCCCCCTACAATGAGCAGTTCTTC.

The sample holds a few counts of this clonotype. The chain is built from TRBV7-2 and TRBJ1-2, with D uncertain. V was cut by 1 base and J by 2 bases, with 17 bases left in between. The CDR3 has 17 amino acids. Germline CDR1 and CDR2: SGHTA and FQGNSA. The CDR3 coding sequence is TGTGCCAGCAGCTTAGATGCGAGTGTGGCTGACAACTATGGCTACACCTTC. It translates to CASSLDASVADNYGYTF.